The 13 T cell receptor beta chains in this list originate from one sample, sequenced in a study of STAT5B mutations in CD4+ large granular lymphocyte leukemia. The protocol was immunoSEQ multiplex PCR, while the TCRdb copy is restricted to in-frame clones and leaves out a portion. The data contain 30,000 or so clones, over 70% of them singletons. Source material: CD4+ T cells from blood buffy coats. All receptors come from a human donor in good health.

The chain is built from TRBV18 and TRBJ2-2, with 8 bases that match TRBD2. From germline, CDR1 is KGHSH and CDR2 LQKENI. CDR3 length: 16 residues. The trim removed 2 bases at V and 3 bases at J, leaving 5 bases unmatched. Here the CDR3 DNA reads TGTGCCAGCTCACCAGGGCGGGGGGCCGACACCGGGGAGCTGTTTTTT. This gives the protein CASSPGRGADTGELFF.

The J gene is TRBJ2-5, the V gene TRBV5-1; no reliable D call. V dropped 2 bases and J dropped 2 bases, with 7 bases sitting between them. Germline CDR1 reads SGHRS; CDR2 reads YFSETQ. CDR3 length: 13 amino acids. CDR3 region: CASSLGIQETQYF. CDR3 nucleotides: TGCGCCAGCAGCTTAGGGATACAAGAGACCCAGTACTTC.

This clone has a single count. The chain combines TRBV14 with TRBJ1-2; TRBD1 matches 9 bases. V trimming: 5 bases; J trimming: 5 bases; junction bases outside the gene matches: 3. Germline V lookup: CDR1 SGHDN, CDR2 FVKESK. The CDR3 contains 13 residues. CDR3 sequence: CASSSGQGYGYTF. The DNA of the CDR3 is TGTGCCAGCAGCTCGGGACAGGGTTATGGCTACACCTTC.

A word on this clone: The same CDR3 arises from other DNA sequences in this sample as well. The CDR3 DNA is TGTGCCTGGAGCCGACTAGCGATGAACACCGGGGAGCTGTTTTTT. Its translation: CAWSRLAMNTGELFF. V gene TRBV30 combines with J gene TRBJ2-2, with 8 bases aligning to TRBD2. Germline V gene data show CDR1 as GTSNPN and CDR2 as SVGIG (reference sequence). The CDR3 has 15 residues. V was clipped by 3 bases and J by 1 base; unmatched bases: 4.

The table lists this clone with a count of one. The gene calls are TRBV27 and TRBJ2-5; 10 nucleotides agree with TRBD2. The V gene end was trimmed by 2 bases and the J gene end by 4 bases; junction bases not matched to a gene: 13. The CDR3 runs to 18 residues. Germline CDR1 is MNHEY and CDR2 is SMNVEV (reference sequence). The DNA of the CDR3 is TGTGCCAGCAGTTTAAAGTGGCTAGCGGGAGTGGAGGGAGAGACCCAGTACTTC. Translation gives CASSLKWLAGVEGETQYF.

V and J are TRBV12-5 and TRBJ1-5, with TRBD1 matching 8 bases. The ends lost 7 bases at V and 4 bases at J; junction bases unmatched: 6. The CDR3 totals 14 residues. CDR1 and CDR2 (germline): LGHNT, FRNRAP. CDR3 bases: TGTGCTAGTGCCGGACAGGGATTTAATCAGCCCCAGCATTTT. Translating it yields CASAGQGFNQPQHF.

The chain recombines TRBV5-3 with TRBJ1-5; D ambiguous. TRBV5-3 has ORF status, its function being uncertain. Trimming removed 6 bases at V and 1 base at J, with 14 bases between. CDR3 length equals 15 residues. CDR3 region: CARTRRVASNQPQHF. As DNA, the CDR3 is TGTGCCAGAACCAGGAGGGTAGCAAGCAATCAGCCCCAGCATTTT.

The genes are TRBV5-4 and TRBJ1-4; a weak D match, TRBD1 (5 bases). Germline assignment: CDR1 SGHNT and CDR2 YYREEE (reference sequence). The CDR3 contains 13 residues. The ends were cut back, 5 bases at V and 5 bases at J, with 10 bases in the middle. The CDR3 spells CASSDRVNEKLFF. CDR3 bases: TGTGCCAGCAGTGACAGAGTAAATGAAAAACTGTTTTTT.

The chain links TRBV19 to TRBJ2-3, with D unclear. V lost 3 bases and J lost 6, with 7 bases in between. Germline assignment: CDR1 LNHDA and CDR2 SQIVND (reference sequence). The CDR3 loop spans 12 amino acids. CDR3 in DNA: TGTGCCAGTAGTATGATAGCCGATACGCAGTATTTT. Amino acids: CASSMIADTQYF.

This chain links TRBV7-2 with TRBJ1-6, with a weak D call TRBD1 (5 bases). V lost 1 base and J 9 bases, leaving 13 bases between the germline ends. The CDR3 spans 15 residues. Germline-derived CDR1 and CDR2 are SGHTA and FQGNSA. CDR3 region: CASSLVGRDLSPLHF. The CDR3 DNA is TGTGCCAGCAGCTTAGTGGGCAGGGATCTTTCACCCCTCCACTTT.

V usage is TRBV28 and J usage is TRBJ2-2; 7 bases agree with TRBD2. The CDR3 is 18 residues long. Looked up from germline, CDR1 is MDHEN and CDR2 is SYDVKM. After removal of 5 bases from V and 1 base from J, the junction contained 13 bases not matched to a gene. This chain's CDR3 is CASSAPGGSGWNTGELFF. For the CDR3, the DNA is TGTGCCAGCAGTGCCCCCGGGGGGAGCGGATGGAACACCGGGGAGCTGTTTTTT.

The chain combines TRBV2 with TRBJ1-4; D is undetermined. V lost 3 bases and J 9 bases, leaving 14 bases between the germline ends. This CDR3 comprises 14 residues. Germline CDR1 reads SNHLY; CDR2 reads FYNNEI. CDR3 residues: CASSDDRNSKKLFF. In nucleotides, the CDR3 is TGTGCCAGCAGTGATGATCGCAACAGTAAAAAACTGTTTTTT.

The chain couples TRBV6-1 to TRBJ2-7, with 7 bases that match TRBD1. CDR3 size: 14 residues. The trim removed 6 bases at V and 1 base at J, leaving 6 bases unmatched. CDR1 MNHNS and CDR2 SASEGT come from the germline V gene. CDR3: CASSHRQGSYEQYV. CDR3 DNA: TGTGCCAGCAGCCACCGACAGGGATCCTACGAGCAGTACGTC.